Sequencing of this T cell receptor (beta chain) was carried out in a study of blood T cell repertoires in COVID-19. The data were produced by immunoSEQ multiplex PCR, yet TCRdb's version contains in-frame clones alone and is incomplete. The profile covers 350,000 to 500,000 clones, with approximately 90% appearing a single time and more than 0.7% taken by the ten largest. The sample holds a few counts of this clone. This CDR3 comprises 20 residues. Germline-derived CDR1 and CDR2 are LGHDT and YNNKEL (reference sequence). Trimming removed 4 bases from V and 5 bases from J; junction bases left unmatched: 19.

V is TRBV3-1 (or the pseudogene TRBV3-2) and J is TRBJ2-5, with 13 positions matching TRBD2. The receptor's source is a man aged 18 to 30 with COVID-19, enrolled during active disease. Sequenced input: peripheral blood. CDR3 amino acids: CASSPEIGTSGTYLVETQYF. The CDR3 nucleotides are TGTGCCAGCAGCCCCGAAATCGGGACTAGCGGGACCTATCTCGTGGAGACCCAGTACTTC.